What follows is one T cell receptor beta chain and its context. Its antigen target is currently unknown. No clone much larger than this one lies a single base away; base qualities are absent. Within the sample, other DNA sequences also encode this same CDR3. This specimen belongs to a study of blood T cell repertoires in COVID-19 (dated by TCRdb to the early 2020s). Regarding the complete study: The collaborator samples originated in the United States, Italy and Spain and spanned the acute and convalescent phases of COVID-19. The material from the prospective study consisted of cDNA or gDNA derived from T cells, B-cell-depleted T cells, or PBMCs. Subjects who had been exposed to COVID-19, were actively infected with it, or had recovered from it provided the deeply sampled blood TCRbeta repertoires that made up the dataset. A freely available public database, intended as a resource for researchers studying the immune response to SARS-CoV-2, is where the repertoires were released. Samples came from the ongoing ImmuneRACE study (first 160 participants) plus 1,254 subjects from 6 global collaborators. A de-identified subject ID, COVID-19 status, age in years and sex were almost always included in the sample metadata. Where available, HLA class I and class II types were taken from metadata supplied by the sample provider and were not determined by assay-based typing.

The CDR3, cysteine through phenylalanine, is 11 amino acids long. Left in the record is the CDR3 DNA by itself, 33 bases read in frame from the first base. Looking up the germline V gene yields CDR1 SGHRS and CDR2 YFSETQ. V is shortened by 2 bases, J by 6 bases, and the region joining them spans 4 bases. The collaborating institutions used their own protocols to collect whole blood in K2EDTA tubes. For TCRbeta analysis, collaborators shipped samples as frozen whole blood, isolated PBMCs, or DNA extracted from either of those sample types. The full study reports these points: Clinical and demographic metadata were provided uncurated, with the amount varying by source and participant.

TCRbeta CDR3 regions were amplified from genomic DNA by means of the immunoSEQ Assay, a bias-controlled multiplex PCR. Per the original workflow: Nucleated cell counts per sample were estimated from amplification of reference gene primers within the assay. To quantify the absolute abundance of each unique TCRbeta CDR3 rearrangement, sequence reads were collapsed and filtered. For each sample, productive Simpson clonality was calculated as the square root of Simpson's diversity index over productive rearrangements. TCRdb took this table from immuneACCESS and kept in-frame rearrangements with V and J called. Such tables lack part of the clones; where checked against another copy, unresolved V genes explain under half of the gap, and the rest is unexplained. Clone size and V and J calls were adopted from that table, with D and trimming inferred from the DNA. The sample has 50,000 or so clones on record, roughly 82% of them singletons. The ten largest clones represent 7.3% of the sample.

Sequencing input: peripheral blood. The sequence is built from TRBV5-1 and TRBJ2-3; the D gene remains uncertain. This receptor was identified in a man aged 35 to 55 with acute or convalescent COVID-19. CDR3 reads: CASSLSDTQYF. At the DNA level, the sequence is TGCGCCAGCAGCTTAAGCGATACGCAGTATTTT.